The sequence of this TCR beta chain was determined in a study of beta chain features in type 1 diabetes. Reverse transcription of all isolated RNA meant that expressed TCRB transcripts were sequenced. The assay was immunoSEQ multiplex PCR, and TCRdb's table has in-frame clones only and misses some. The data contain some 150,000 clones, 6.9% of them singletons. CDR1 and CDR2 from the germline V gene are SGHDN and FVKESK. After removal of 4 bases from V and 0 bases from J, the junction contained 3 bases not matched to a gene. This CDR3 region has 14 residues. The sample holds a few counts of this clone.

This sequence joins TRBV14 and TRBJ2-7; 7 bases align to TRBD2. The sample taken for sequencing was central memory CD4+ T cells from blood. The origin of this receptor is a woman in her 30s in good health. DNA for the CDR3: TGTGCCAGCAGCCGGAGCGGGAACTCCTACGAGCAGTACTTC. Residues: CASSRSGNSYEQYF.